This entry features one T cell receptor (beta chain) sequence. Its antigen is undetermined. The CDR3 runs to 15 residues. V was shortened by 1 base and J by 4 bases, with 12 bases between the two germline ends. Germline CDR1 MGHRA, CDR2 YSYEKL. This sample is drawn from a study of shared clonotypes between healthy human individuals. Study observations and caveats: In general, naive subsets displayed greater estimated richness than memory subsets did. A handful of donors shared approximately 5% of their naive CD4 clonotypes. Non-shared clonotypes were found to have lower generation probabilities than the clonotypes that were shared by all four of the sorted-subset donors.

Naive CD8 cells lacked CD45RO and underwent positive selection for CCR7, leaving out terminally differentiated effector memory CD45RA+ cells. Donors, healthy HIV-negative adults, lacked recent acute infections or vaccinations. Clones were read by immunoSEQ multiplex PCR, and TCRdb kept only the in-frame ones, dropping some. The sample contains roughly 600,000 clones, about 98% of which appear only once. This TCR was recovered from a man younger than 45 in good health. This chain connects TRBV4-1 to TRBJ2-3; D is undetermined. What was sequenced was naive CD8+ T cells sorted from blood. The CDR3 is CASSQGFVVPDTQYF. The CDR3, as DNA: TGCGCCAGCAGCCAAGGTTTCGTCGTGCCAGATACGCAGTATTTT.